These 22 T cell receptor beta chains share one sample of origin, sequenced in a study of T cell repertoires in cytomegalovirus infection. TCRdb ran MiXCR on the reads and lists one entry per CDR3 protein. This sample has some 390,000 distinct CDR3 sequences; about a sixth occur once, and the top ten carry less than 9.5%. Sequencing was carried out using PBMCs. The receptor source for this set is a human donor in good health (CMV status not recorded). Some clones in this sample may be carry-over from other donors' samples.

The gene calls are TRBV6-2 or TRBV6-3 and TRBJ2-7, with a weak D call TRBD1 (6 bases). The CDR3 spans 13 residues. Trimming left V 5 bases short and J 5 bases short, with 13 bases between. Germline CDR1 and CDR2: MNHEY and SVGEGT. DNA for the CDR3: TGTGCCAGCAGTCACCAGGGGATGAACGAGCAGTACTTC. Its translation is CASSHQGMNEQYF.

This clonotype was counted only a few times. For the CDR3, the DNA is TGTGCCAGCAGTTTGACCTCGTTGGGACAAGTGAGGAAAGCTAACTATGGCTACACCTTC. Translating it yields CASSLTSLGQVRKANYGYTF. The J gene is TRBJ1-2, the V gene TRBV28; possible D gene TRBD1, 6 bases. The CDR3 covers 20 residues. V lost 3 bases and J 0 bases, leaving 26 bases between the germline ends. Germline V gene data show CDR1 as MDHEN and CDR2 as SYDVKM.

About this clonotype itself: This may stem from a read error, because a much larger clone lies one nucleotide away. This sequence joins TRBV12-3 or TRBV12-4 and TRBJ2-7; 9 bases agree with TRBD1. V shed 5 bases, J shed 3 bases, and the junction held 5 bases outside the gene matches. The CDR3 covers 14 residues. DNA for the CDR3: TGTGCCAGCAGTAGCACAGGGGGCTGCTACGAGCAGTACTTC. It encodes CASSSTGGCYEQYF.

This clonotype was counted ten times or more. The CDR3 coding sequence is TGTGCCAGCAGCGAGACAGGAGTAACCTACGAGCAGTACTTC. Its translation: CASSETGVTYEQYF. This sequence joins TRBV6-1 and TRBJ2-7; a weak D match, TRBD1 (6 bases). Trimming stripped 6 bases from V and 2 bases from J, with 14 bases between. CDR3 length: 14 residues. CDR1 MNHNS and CDR2 SASEGT come from the germline V gene.

The chain carries TRBV20-1 and TRBJ2-1; 10 bases align to TRBD2. Unmatched junction bases numbered 11, after V lost 6 bases and J lost 0 bases. The CDR3 is 17 amino acids. The V gene's germline CDR1 is DFQATT and CDR2 SNEGSKA (reference sequence). CDR3 coding DNA: TGCAGTGCGAAACTAGCGGGACCACTGAGCTCCTACAATGAGCAGTTCTTC. Translated: CSAKLAGPLSSYNEQFF.

In the case of this clonotype: A read error is possible here, since a much larger clone lies one base away. The genes are TRBV7-2 and TRBJ2-7, with 10 bases aligning to TRBD2. V lost 8 bases, J lost 2 bases, and 12 bases stayed unmatched. CDR1 SGHTA and CDR2 FQGNSA come from the germline V gene. There are 16 residues in the CDR3. CDR3 loop: CASCSLAGPRAYEQYF. The DNA for the CDR3 is TGTGCCAGCTGTTCACTAGCGGGGCCGAGGGCCTACGAGCAGTACTTC.

Only a few counts were recorded for this clonotype. The rearrangement joins TRBV6-2 or TRBV6-3 to TRBJ2-1, with TRBD2 identical over 9 bases. CDR3 length equals 14 residues. V shed 9 bases, J shed 0 bases, and the junction held 3 bases outside the gene matches. Germline lookup yields CDR1 MNHEY and CDR2 SVGEGT. The chain's CDR3 is CASRAGGSYNEQFF. The CDR3, as DNA: TGTGCCAGTCGAGCGGGGGGCTCCTACAATGAGCAGTTCTTC.

This clonotype was counted only a few times. This chain connects TRBV6-5 to TRBJ2-7, with 7 nucleotides matching TRBD2. The CDR3 runs to 16 residues. Germline CDR1 reads MNHEY; CDR2 reads SVGAGI. The J segment lost 4 bases and the V segment lost 2 bases, leaving 11 bases of the junction unmatched. Written as DNA, the CDR3 is TGTGCCAGCAGTTACGGGGGGGGGAGTAGCGGTTACGAGCAGTACTTC. Protein product: CASSYGGGSSGYEQYF.

The chain combines TRBV12-3 or TRBV12-4 with TRBJ1-3, with D perhaps TRBD1 (5 bases). The ends were cut back, 6 bases at V and 3 bases at J, with 9 bases in the middle. This CDR3 spans 13 amino acids. The DNA for the CDR3 is TGTGCCAGCAGCTGGGACGGTGGAAACACCATATATTTT. This encodes CASSWDGGNTIYF.

This clonotype was observed many times. This chain uses TRBV7-2 with TRBJ2-1; TRBD2 agrees at 8 bases. The CDR3 spans 17 residues. Trimming at V came to 3 bases and at J to 9 bases, leaving 16 bases not matched to a gene. Germline V gives CDR1 SGHTA, CDR2 FQGNSA. CDR3 nucleotide sequence: TGTGCCAGCAGCTTTCTACCGGGACTAGAGGACGGTAGTGAGCAGTTCTTC. Protein sequence: CASSFLPGLEDGSEQFF.

This chain links TRBV12-3 or TRBV12-4 with TRBJ1-2, with a tentative D call TRBD1 (6 bases). V was pared by 6 bases and J by 3 bases, with 17 bases between. This CDR3 has 15 residues. CDR3 sequence reads: CASRRGGGRDYGYTF. The CDR3 DNA is TGTGCCAGCAGGCGTGGTGGGGGGCGGGACTATGGCTACACCTTC.

This clonotype occurred a few times. V and J are TRBV7-9 and TRBJ1-5; D gene uncertain. Trimming left V 2 bases short and J 1 base short, with 15 bases between. The CDR3 sequence is 17 residues long. CDR1 and CDR2 from the germline V gene are SEHNR and FQNEAQ (reference sequence). CDR3 in DNA: TGTGCCAGCAGCTTAACGGTAGGCAACAGCAGCAATCAGCCCCAGCATTTT. Its translation: CASSLTVGNSSNQPQHF.

The chain carries TRBV20-1 and TRBJ1-6, with TRBD1 as a possible D gene (5 bases). The CDR3 totals 13 residues. Trimming shortened V by 3 bases and J by 7 bases, and 10 bases separated the two germline ends. Looked up from germline, CDR1 is DFQATT and CDR2 is SNEGSKA (reference sequence). The CDR3 reads CSASQGPNSPLHF. DNA for the CDR3: TGCAGTGCTAGCCAGGGCCCAAATTCACCCCTCCACTTT.

This clonotype appeared many times. The genes are TRBV6-1 and TRBJ1-1; maybe TRBD1 (6 bases). The V and J ends lost 5 bases and 0 bases respectively, with 10 bases between them. This CDR3 is built from 14 residues. The V gene's germline CDR1 is MNHNS and CDR2 SASEGT. CDR3 bases: TGTGCCAGCAGTCTGGACAGAATGAACACTGAAGCTTTCTTT. It encodes CASSLDRMNTEAFF.

At least ten counts were recorded for this clonotype. J is TRBJ2-1 and V is TRBV7-9, with 8 bases matching TRBD2. The CDR3 spans 15 residues. From germline, CDR1 is SEHNR and CDR2 FQNEAQ (reference sequence). Trimming removed 2 bases from V and 8 bases from J; junction bases left unmatched: 8. CDR3 region: CASSLMASGLDEQFF. CDR3 bases: TGTGCCAGCAGCTTAATGGCTAGCGGGCTGGATGAGCAGTTCTTC.

This clonotype was seen many times. The rearrangement uses TRBV2 and TRBJ2-5, with TRBD2 identical over 8 bases. The CDR3 runs to 15 residues. V was pared by 8 bases and J by 0 bases, with 8 bases of the junction left unmatched. Germline CDR1 SNHLY, CDR2 FYNNEI. The CDR3 DNA reads TGTGCCAGCCTCCCGGGAGCGGGGGACCAAGAGACCCAGTACTTC. Its translation: CASLPGAGDQETQYF.

The chain has TRBV6-2 or TRBV6-3 and TRBJ1-2; a weak D match, TRBD1 (6 bases). The V gene's germline CDR1 is MNHEY and CDR2 SVGEGT. The CDR3 loop spans 13 amino acids. The V end was cut by 6 bases, the J end by 8 bases, with 16 bases between. The CDR3 loop reads CASSPQGYYGYTF. CDR3 nucleotide sequence: TGTGCCAGCAGCCCACAGGGATATTACGGCTACACCTTC.

V gene TRBV6-5 combines with J gene TRBJ1-2, with D perhaps matching TRBD1 (5 bases). This CDR3 is 15 amino acids long. Germline CDR1 MNHEY, CDR2 SVGAGI. V lost 2 bases and J 4 bases, leaving 14 bases between the germline ends. As DNA, the CDR3 is TGTGCCAGCAGTTACCAGGACATCTCGGTCTATGGCTACACCTTC. Amino acids: CASSYQDISVYGYTF.

The sample holds many counts of this clonotype. The J gene is TRBJ2-3, the V gene TRBV6-1; no firm D call. The germline CDR1 and CDR2 sequences are MNHNS and SASEGT. This CDR3 is built from 13 residues. V was pared by 4 bases and J by 4 bases, with 9 bases between. CDR3 sequence: CASSAPASDTQYF. The CDR3 bases are TGTGCCAGCAGTGCCCCAGCGTCAGATACGCAGTATTTT.

The chain has TRBV7-2 and TRBJ2-3; maybe TRBD2 (6 bases). Germline V gives CDR1 SGHTA, CDR2 FQGNSA. The CDR3 runs 14 residues. The V gene lost 5 bases and the J gene lost 6 bases, with 15 bases spanning the gap. The CDR3 sequence: CASSLQGLMDTQYF. Here the CDR3 DNA reads TGTGCCAGCAGCCTCCAGGGACTGATGGATACGCAGTATTTT.

The chain couples TRBV6-1 to TRBJ1-5, with D maybe TRBD1 (6 bases). CDR1 is MNHNS and CDR2 is SASEGT in the germline V gene. This CDR3 spans 14 amino acids. V was trimmed by 4 bases and J by 3 bases, leaving 10 bases between them. Here the CDR3 DNA reads TGTGCCAGCAGTGGTAAGGGGGTCAATCAGCCCCAGCATTTT. Its translation: CASSGKGVNQPQHF.

V and J are TRBV6-2 or TRBV6-3 and TRBJ2-3; no clear D. Looked up from germline, CDR1 is MNHEY and CDR2 is SVGEGT. Trimming cost V 5 bases and J 2 bases, with 14 bases left between them. This CDR3 has 15 residues. CDR3 sequence reads: CASSHPERNTDTQYF. The CDR3 region has the DNA TGTGCCAGCAGTCATCCGGAGAGGAACACAGATACGCAGTATTTT.